This T cell receptor beta chain originates from a study of T-cell memory formation after mild COVID-19. Constant-segment-primed 5'RACE gave TCR alpha and TCR beta cDNA libraries with sample barcodes and UMIs. TCRdb re-derived calls from the 5' RACE reads in MiXCR, one entry per CDR3 protein. The table has approximately 400,000 distinct CDR3 sequences, roughly 17% seen once. The CDR3 is 16 amino acids. Germline V CDR1 and CDR2: MNHEY, SVGEGT. The V gene end was trimmed by 6 bases and the J gene end by 3 bases; junction bases not matched to a gene: 10. General study results and limits: Pre-infection memory contained some responding clones, which suggested that cross-reactive memory had joined. Second-wave clones reaching peak frequency on day 37 lacked confirmed SARS-CoV-2 specificity.

A word on this clonotype: Its antigen remains unidentified.

The chain joins TRBV6-2 or TRBV6-3 to TRBJ2-7, with 11 bases matching TRBD2. This TCR was sampled from a man aged 18 to 30 who had mild COVID-19 (a few samples of this study predate the infection). Cell type and time point are not known. The sample comprised PBMCs or a T cell subset sorted from them (not recorded which). CDR3 loop: CASSRPTSGIIYEQYF. DNA for the CDR3: TGTGCCAGCAGCCGCCCGACTAGCGGGATTATCTACGAGCAGTACTTC.